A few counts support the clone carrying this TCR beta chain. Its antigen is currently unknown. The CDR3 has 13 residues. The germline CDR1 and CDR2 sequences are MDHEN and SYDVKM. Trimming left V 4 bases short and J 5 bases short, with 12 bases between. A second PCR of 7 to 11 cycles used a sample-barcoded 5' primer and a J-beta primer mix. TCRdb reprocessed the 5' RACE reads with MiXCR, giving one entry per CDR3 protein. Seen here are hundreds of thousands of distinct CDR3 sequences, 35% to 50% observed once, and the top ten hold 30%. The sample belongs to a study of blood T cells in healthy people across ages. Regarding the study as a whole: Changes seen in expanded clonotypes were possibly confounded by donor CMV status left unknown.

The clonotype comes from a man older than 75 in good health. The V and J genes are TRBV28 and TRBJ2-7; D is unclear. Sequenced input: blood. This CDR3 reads CASSSPRPHEQYF. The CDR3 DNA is TGTGCCAGCAGTTCACCCCGCCCTCACGAGCAGTACTTC. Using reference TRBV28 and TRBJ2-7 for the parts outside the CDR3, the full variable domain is DVKVTQSSRYLVKRTGEKVFLECVQDMDHENMFWYRQDPGLGLRLIYFSYDVKMKEKGDIPEGYSVSREKKERFSLILESASTNQTSMYLCASSSPRPHEQYFGPGTRLTVT.